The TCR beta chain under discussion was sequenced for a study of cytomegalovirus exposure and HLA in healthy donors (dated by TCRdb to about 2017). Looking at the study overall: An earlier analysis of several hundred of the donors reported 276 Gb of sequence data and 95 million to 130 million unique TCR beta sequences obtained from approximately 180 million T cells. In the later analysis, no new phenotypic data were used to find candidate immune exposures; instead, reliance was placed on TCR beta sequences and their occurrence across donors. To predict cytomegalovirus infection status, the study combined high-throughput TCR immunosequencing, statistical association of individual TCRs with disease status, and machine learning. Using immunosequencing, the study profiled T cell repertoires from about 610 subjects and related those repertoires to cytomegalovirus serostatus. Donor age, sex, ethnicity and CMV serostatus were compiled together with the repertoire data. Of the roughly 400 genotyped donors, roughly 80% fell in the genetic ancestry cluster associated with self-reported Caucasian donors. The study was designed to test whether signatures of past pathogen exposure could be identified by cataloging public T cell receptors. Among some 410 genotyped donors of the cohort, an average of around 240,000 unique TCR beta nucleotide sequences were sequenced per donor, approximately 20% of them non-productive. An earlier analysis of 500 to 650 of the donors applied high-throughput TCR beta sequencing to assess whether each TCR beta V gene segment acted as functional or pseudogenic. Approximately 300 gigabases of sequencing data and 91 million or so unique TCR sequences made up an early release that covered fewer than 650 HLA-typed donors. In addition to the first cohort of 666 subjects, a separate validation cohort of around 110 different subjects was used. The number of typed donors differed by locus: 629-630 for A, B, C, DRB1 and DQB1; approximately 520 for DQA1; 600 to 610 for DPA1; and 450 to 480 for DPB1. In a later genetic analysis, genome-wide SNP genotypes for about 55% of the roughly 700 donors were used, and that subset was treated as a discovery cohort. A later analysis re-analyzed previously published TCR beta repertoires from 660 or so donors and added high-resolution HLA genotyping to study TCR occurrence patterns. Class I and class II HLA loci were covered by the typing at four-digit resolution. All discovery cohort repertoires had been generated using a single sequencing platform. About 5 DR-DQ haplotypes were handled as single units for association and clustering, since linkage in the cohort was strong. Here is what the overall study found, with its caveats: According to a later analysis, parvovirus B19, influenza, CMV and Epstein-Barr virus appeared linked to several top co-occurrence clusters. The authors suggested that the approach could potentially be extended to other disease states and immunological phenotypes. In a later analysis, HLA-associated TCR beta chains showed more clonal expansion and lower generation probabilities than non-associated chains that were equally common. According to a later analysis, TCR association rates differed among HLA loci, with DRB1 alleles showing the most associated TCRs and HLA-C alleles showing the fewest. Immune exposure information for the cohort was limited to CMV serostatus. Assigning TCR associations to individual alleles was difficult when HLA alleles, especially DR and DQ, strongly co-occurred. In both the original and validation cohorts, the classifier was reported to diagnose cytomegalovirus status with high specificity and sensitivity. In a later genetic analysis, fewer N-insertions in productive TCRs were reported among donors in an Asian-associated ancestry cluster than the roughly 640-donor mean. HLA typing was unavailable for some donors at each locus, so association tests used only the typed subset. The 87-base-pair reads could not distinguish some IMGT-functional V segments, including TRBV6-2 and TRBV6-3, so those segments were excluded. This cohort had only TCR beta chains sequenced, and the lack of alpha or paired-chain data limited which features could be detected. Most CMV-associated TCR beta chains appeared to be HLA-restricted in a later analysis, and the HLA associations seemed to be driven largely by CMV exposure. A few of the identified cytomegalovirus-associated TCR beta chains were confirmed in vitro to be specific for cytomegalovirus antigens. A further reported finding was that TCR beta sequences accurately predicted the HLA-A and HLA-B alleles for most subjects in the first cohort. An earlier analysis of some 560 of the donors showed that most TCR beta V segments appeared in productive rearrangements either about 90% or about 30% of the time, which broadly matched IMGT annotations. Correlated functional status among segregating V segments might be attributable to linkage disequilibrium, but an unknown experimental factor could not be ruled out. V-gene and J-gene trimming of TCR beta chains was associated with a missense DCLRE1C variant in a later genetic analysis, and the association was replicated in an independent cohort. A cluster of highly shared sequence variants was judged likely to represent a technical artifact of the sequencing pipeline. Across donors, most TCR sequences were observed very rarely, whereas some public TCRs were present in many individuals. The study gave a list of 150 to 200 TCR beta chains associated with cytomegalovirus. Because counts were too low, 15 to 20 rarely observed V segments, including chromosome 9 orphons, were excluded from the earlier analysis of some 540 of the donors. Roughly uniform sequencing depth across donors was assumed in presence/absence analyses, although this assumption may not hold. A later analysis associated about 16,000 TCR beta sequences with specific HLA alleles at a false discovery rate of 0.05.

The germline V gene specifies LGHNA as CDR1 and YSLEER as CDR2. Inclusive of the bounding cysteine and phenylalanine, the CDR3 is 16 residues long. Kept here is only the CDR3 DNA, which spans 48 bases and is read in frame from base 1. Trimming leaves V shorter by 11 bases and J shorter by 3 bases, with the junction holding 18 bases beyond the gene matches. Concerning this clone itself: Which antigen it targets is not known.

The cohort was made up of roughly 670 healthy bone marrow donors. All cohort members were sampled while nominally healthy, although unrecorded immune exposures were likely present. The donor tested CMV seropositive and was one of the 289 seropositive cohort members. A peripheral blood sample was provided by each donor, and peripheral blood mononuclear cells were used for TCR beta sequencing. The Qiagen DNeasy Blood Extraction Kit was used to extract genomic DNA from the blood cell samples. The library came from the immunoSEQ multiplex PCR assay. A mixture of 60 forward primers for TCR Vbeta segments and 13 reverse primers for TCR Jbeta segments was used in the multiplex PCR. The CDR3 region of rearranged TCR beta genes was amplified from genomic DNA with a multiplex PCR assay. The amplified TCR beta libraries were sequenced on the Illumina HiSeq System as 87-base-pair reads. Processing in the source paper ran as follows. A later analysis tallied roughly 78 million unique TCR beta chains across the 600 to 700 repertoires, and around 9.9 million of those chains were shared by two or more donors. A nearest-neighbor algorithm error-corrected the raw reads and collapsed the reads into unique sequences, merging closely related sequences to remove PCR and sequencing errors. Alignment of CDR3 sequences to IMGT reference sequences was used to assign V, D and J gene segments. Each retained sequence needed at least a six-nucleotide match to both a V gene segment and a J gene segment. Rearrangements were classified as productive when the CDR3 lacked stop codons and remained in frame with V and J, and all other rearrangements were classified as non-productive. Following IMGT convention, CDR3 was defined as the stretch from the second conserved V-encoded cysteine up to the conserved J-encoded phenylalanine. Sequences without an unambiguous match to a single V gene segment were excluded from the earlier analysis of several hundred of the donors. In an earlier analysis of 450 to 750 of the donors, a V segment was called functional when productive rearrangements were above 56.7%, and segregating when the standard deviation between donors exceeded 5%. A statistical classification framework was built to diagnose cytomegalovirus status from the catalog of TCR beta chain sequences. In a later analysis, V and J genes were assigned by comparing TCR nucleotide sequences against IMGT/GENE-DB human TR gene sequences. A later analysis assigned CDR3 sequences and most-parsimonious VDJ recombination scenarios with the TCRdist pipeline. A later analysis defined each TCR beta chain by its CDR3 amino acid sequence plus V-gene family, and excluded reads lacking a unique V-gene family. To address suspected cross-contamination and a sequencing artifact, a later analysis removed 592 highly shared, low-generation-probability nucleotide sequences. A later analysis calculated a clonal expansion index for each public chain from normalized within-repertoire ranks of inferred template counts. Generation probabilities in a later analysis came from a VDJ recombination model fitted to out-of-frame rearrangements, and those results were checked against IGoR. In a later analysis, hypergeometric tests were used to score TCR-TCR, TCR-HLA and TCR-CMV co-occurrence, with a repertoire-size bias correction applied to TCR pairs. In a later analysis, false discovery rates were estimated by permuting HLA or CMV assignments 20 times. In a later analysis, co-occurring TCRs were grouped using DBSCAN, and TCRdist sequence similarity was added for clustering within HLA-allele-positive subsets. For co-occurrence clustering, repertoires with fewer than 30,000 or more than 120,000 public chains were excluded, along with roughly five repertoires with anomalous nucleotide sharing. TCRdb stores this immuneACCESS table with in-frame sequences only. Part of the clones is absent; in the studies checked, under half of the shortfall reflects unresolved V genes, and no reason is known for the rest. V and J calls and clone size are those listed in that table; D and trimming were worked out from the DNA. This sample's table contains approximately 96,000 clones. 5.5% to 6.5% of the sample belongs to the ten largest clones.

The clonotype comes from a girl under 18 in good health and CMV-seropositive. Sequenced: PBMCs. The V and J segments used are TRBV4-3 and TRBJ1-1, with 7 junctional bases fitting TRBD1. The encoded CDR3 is CAGVPRQGETDTEAFF. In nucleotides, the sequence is TGCGCCGGAGTCCCTCGACAGGGAGAAACGGACACTGAAGCTTTCTTT.